The 5 T cell receptor beta chains below come from one sample, sequenced in a study of cytomegalovirus exposure and HLA in healthy donors. PCR employed 60 Vbeta and 13 Jbeta primers. Clones were read by immunoSEQ multiplex PCR, and TCRdb kept only the in-frame ones, dropping some. This sample has around 130,000 clones, with approximately 84% found just once. Sequenced input: PBMCs. These receptor sequences come from a woman between 18 and 29 years old in good health and CMV-seronegative.

The chain is built from TRBV7-9 and TRBJ2-7, with a tentative D call TRBD1 (5 bases). CDR3 length: 11 amino acids. CDR1 is SEHNR, CDR2 FQNEAQ, per germline (reference sequence). Trimming removed 5 bases at V and 4 bases at J, with 6 bases between. The CDR3 DNA reads as TGTGCCAGCAGCAGGGGTTACGAGCAGTACTTC. It encodes CASSRGYEQYF.

This chain links TRBV12-5 with TRBJ1-1; D unclear. This CDR3 contains 13 residues. CDR1 LGHNT and CDR2 FRNRAP come from the germline V gene. Between the trimmed V and J ends, which lost 3 bases and 2 bases, there was a span of 7 bases. CDR3 region: CASGLEVNTEAFF. As DNA, the CDR3 is TGTGCTAGTGGTTTAGAGGTAAACACTGAAGCTTTCTTT.

The chain recombines TRBV10-1 with TRBJ1-1; 8 positions agree with TRBD1. With 2 bases clipped from V and 2 bases from J, the junction kept 10 bases outside the gene matches. The CDR3 totals 17 residues. In germline, CDR1 is WNHNN, CDR2 SYGVQD (reference sequence). CDR3 nucleotide sequence: TGCGCCAGCAGTGAGACCCCCGGGACAGGCCTTAACACTGAAGCTTTCTTT. Translating gives CASSETPGTGLNTEAFF.

This clone was recorded a few times. The chain uses TRBV5-4 and TRBJ2-7, with TRBD2 as a possible D gene (6 bases). Trimming took off 4 bases at V and 7 bases at J, with 18 bases between the two ends. Germline V CDR1 and CDR2: SGHNT, YYREEE (reference sequence). The CDR3 totals 14 residues. CDR3 nucleotides: TGTGCCAGCAGCGTTGGAGGAGGGGCGGGAGAGCAGTACTTC. It specifies CASSVGGGAGEQYF.

This chain joins TRBV6-5 and TRBJ1-2, with 7 bases aligning to TRBD1. CDR1 is MNHEY, CDR2 SVGAGI, per germline. The V and J ends lost 6 bases and 5 bases, in that order; junction bases with no gene match: 6. The CDR3 extends over 13 amino acids. Written as DNA, the CDR3 is TGTGCCAGCAGGAGACAGGGCATATATGGCTACACCTTC. Translating it yields CASRRQGIYGYTF.